A selection of T cell receptor beta chains follows, all from one sample in a study of human T cells and chemical hapten exposure. TCRdb re-derived calls from the RACE reads in MiXCR, one entry per CDR3 protein. The sample carries around 120,000 distinct CDR3 sequences, about 14% recorded once. Specimen: whole blood, collected in connection with sensitization to the hapten diphenylcyclopropenone (DPC). The source of these receptors is a woman aged 18-29 years with alopecia areata. Some clones in this sample may be carry-over from other donors' samples. Both conserved end residues are trimmed from each CDR3. A D gene is named only where the DNA matches it firmly.

v_gene	j_gene	d_gene	CDR3aa
TRBV7-9	TRBJ2-6	-	ASSLVVSGANVLT
TRBV9	TRBJ2-7	-	ASSVDGRPYEQY
TRBV12-3/TRBV12-4	TRBJ1-2	-	ASRMTDFNYGYT
TRBV20-1	TRBJ1-1	-	SARGLARNTEAF
TRBV6-2/TRBV6-3	TRBJ2-5	TRBD2	ASIGGATGETQY
TRBV6-5	TRBJ2-5	TRBD1	TSSLQGRQETQY
TRBV7-9	TRBJ2-2	-	ASSRQGISPTGELF
TRBV6-2/TRBV6-3	TRBJ2-2	TRBD2	ASTGGTELF
TRBV4-3	TRBJ2-3	-	ASSQDNGQGSRDTQY
TRBV11-2	TRBJ2-7	-	ASSLDGTPGTYEQY
TRBV2	TRBJ1-1	-	ASSGQENTEAF
TRBV15	TRBJ1-1	-	ATSPARGSTEAF
TRBV20-1	TRBJ2-7	-	SAWAQDSYEQY
TRBV20-1	TRBJ1-2	TRBD1	SAIPVGTDYGYT
TRBV4-1	TRBJ1-5	-	ASSQVSSGLVPQH
TRBV4-3	TRBJ1-1	-	ASSQDWSGREAF
TRBV4-3	TRBJ2-3	-	ASSQDLGADTQY
TRBV20-1	TRBJ2-5	-	SAASGDPQETQY
TRBV6-2/TRBV6-3	TRBJ1-5	TRBD1	ASSYSQGMPNQPQH
TRBV3-1	TRBJ1-2	-	ASSQGAGYSSGYT
TRBV27	TRBJ2-7	-	ASSGLGSYEQY
TRBV5-4	TRBJ2-5	-	ASSLAQETQY
TRBV27	TRBJ2-1	TRBD1	ASSRQGGYNEQF
TRBV7-8	TRBJ2-1	TRBD2	ASSLRAAGAGGENEQF
TRBV7-8	TRBJ2-1	-	ASSLIKERYNEQF
TRBV18	TRBJ1-1	-	ASSSDYAGTEAF
TRBV20-1	TRBJ2-3	TRBD1	SARDPTGPRTDTQY
TRBV18	TRBJ1-3	-	ASSPVTSGNTIY
TRBV5-1	TRBJ1-6	-	ASSPGGPNNSPLH
TRBV4-3	TRBJ2-1	TRBD1	ASSQGGTAYNEQF